This TCR beta chain stems from a study of vaccination effects on CD4 cells after COVID-19. Produced via immunoSEQ multiplex PCR; TCRdb's table is partial and in-frame only. Here the sample spans around 30,000 clones, roughly 68% being singletons. Antigen-specific CD4+ T cells were first expanded with viral peptide pools by the ViraFEST assay and only then sequenced. The authors isolated CD4+ T cells after more than eight days of culture. The vaccine given was either BNT162b2 or mRNA-1273, in two doses. A remark on this clone: Its antigen remains unknown.

V lost 3 bases, J lost 0 bases, and 14 bases stayed unmatched. The germline CDR1 and CDR2 sequences are LNHDA and SQIVND (reference sequence). This CDR3 comprises 20 residues. The sample in question was CD4+ T cells from PBMCs cultured with HCoV-OC43 spike peptides, obtained after COVID-19 vaccination. Subset here: HCoV-OC43 spike overlapping peptide pool stimulation. The genes are TRBV19 and TRBJ1-4, with 9 positions matching TRBD1. The TCR originated in a human donor who received a COVID-19 vaccine. The CDR3 sequence is CASSILYRGRGGATNEKLFF. The CDR3 region has the DNA TGTGCCAGTAGTATTCTGTACAGGGGGCGCGGAGGTGCAACTAATGAAAAACTGTTTTTT.